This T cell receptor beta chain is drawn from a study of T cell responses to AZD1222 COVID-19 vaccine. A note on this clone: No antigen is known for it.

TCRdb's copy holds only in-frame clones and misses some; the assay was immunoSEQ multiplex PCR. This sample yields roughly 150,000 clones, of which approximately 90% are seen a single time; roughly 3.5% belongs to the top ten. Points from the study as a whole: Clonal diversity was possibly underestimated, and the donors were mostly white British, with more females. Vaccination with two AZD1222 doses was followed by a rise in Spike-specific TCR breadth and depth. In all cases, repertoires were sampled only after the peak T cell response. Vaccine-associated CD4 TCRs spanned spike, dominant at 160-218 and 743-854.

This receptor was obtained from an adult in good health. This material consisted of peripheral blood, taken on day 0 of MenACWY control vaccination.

CDR3 in DNA: TGCGCCAGCAGCCAAGATCCCGACAGAAGCACAGATACGCAGTATTTT. Amino acid sequence: CASSQDPDRSTDTQYF. The V call is TRBV4-1, the J call TRBJ2-3; tentative D call: TRBD1 (5 bases). CDR1 is MGHRA, CDR2 YSYEKL, per germline. The CDR3 is 16 amino acids. The V gene lost 0 bases and the J gene lost 0 bases, with 10 bases spanning the gap.